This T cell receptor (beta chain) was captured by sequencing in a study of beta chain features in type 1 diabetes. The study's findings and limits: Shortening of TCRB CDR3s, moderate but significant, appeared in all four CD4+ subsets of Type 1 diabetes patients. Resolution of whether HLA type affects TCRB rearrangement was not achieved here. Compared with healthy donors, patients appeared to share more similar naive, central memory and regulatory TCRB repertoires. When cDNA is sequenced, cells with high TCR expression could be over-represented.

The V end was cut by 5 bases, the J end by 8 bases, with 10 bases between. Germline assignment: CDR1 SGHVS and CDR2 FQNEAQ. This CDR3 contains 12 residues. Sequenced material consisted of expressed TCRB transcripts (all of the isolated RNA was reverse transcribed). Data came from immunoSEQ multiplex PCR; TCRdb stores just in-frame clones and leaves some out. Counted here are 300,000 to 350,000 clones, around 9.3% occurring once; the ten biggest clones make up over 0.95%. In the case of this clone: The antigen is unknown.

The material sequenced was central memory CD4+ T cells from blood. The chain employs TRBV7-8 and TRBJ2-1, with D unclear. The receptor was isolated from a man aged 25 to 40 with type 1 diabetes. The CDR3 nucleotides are TGTGCCAGCAGCGCGGATTCCCATGAGCAGTTCTTC. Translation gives CASSADSHEQFF.